The rows below give T cell receptor beta chains drawn from one sample of a study of T-cell memory formation after mild COVID-19. A single record per CDR3 protein comes from TCRdb applying MiXCR to the 5' RACE reads. The sample yields around 340,000 distinct CDR3 sequences, around 13% seen once. Sequenced material: PBMCs or a T cell subset sorted from them (not recorded which). The source of these receptors is a man aged 18 to 29 who had mild COVID-19 (a few samples of this study predate the infection). Cell type and time point are not known. CDR3s include the opening cysteine and the closing phenylalanine or tryptophan. Each record gives: V gene, J gene, D gene, clone size, CDR3 protein, CDR3 DNA. A D gene is named only where the DNA matches it firmly. Size is stated for part of the rows, as once, few or many counts, or as a class when the clone is expanded.

V: TRBV5-6
J: TRBJ1-5
D: -
size: many
CDR3: CASSLSGVIRNQPQHF
DNA: TGTGCCAGCAGCTTGTCGGGTGTGATTCGGAATCAGCCCCAGCATTTT

V: TRBV12-3/TRBV12-4
J: TRBJ1-2
D: TRBD1
size: few
CDR3: CASSLKGQGDGYTF
DNA: TGTGCCAGCAGTTTAAAAGGACAGGGGGATGGCTACACCTTC

V: TRBV10-1
J: TRBJ2-2
D: TRBD1
size: -
CDR3: CASSDDRGTGELFF
DNA: TGCGCCAGCAGTGATGACAGGGGAACCGGGGAGCTGTTTTTT

V: TRBV12-3/TRBV12-4
J: TRBJ2-2
D: TRBD1
size: few
CDR3: CASSSGQGAAGELFF
DNA: TGTGCCAGCAGTTCCGGACAGGGGGCTGCCGGGGAGCTGTTTTTT

V: TRBV12-3/TRBV12-4
J: TRBJ2-7
D: -
size: few
CDR3: CATMGRPSYEQYF
DNA: TGTGCCACCATGGGACGGCCGTCCTACGAGCAGTACTTC

V: TRBV5-5
J: TRBJ2-5
D: -
size: few
CDR3: CASLRGHQETQYF
DNA: TGTGCCAGCTTGAGGGGACATCAAGAGACCCAGTACTTC

V: TRBV12-3/TRBV12-4
J: TRBJ2-7
D: TRBD1
size: many
CDR3: CASSRGQGTYEQYF
DNA: TGTGCCAGCAGTAGGGGACAGGGGACCTACGAGCAGTACTTC

V: TRBV5-6
J: TRBJ2-3
D: TRBD2
size: -
CDR3: CASSLDLAETDTQYF
DNA: TGTGCCAGCAGCTTGGATCTAGCGGAGACAGATACGCAGTATTTT

V: TRBV15
J: TRBJ1-2
D: TRBD1
size: few
CDR3: CATSPGWTGGNGYTF
DNA: TGTGCCACCAGCCCAGGCTGGACAGGGGGAAATGGCTACACCTTC

V: TRBV29-1
J: TRBJ2-5
D: -
size: few
CDR3: CSGGLRETQYF
DNA: TGCAGCGGTGGACTACGGGAGACCCAGTACTTC

V: TRBV13
J: TRBJ2-7
D: TRBD2
size: few
CDR3: CASSSNGVAGAPYEQYF
DNA: TGTGCCAGCAGCTCGAACGGAGTAGCGGGGGCGCCCTACGAGCAGTACTTC

V: TRBV5-1
J: TRBJ2-7
D: -
size: few
CDR3: CASSPVRFTEYEQYF
DNA: TGCGCCAGCAGCCCCGTCAGGTTCACCGAATACGAGCAGTACTTC

V: TRBV6-2/TRBV6-3
J: TRBJ1-2
D: -
size: -
CDR3: CASSYRGRSIPNYGYTF
DNA: TGTGCCAGCAGTTACCGGGGACGTTCTATTCCTAACTATGGCTACACCTTC

V: TRBV15
J: TRBJ1-3
D: TRBD1
size: once
CDR3: CATSRVTGAGNIIYF
DNA: TGTGCCACCAGCAGAGTTACAGGGGCAGGAAACATCATATATTTT

V: TRBV5-8
J: TRBJ1-2
D: -
size: few
CDR3: CASSFGSRLNYGYTF
DNA: TGTGCCAGCAGCTTCGGGAGCAGGCTTAACTATGGCTACACCTTC

V: TRBV4-3
J: TRBJ2-7
D: TRBD2
size: -
CDR3: CASSQDSRGIEQYF
DNA: TGCGCCAGCAGCCAAGATTCGCGGGGGATCGAGCAGTACTTC

V: TRBV7-2
J: TRBJ2-5
D: TRBD2
size: -
CDR3: CASSLQRTSGQETQYF
DNA: TGTGCCAGCAGTCTTCAACGGACTAGCGGACAAGAGACCCAGTACTTC

V: TRBV12-3/TRBV12-4
J: TRBJ1-1
D: -
size: few
CDR3: CASSAGTWGTEAFF
DNA: TGTGCCAGCAGTGCCGGGACCTGGGGGACTGAAGCTTTCTTT

V: TRBV4-3
J: TRBJ1-2
D: TRBD1
size: many
CDR3: CASSQARGQAQGYTF
DNA: TGCGCCAGCAGCCAAGCTCGGGGACAGGCCCAGGGCTACACCTTC

V: TRBV24-1
J: TRBJ1-1
D: -
size: many
CDR3: CATSDGVAEAFF
DNA: TGTGCCACCAGTGATGGGGTGGCTGAAGCTTTCTTT

V: TRBV5-1
J: TRBJ2-4
D: -
size: -
CDR3: CASSPRTDTKNIQYF
DNA: TGCGCCAGCAGCCCAAGGACAGATACCAAAAACATTCAGTACTTC

V: TRBV7-2
J: TRBJ1-1
D: -
size: few
CDR3: CASRARGGSTSTEAFF
DNA: TGTGCCAGCAGAGCCCGGGGTGGTTCGACGAGCACTGAAGCTTTCTTT

V: TRBV12-3/TRBV12-4
J: TRBJ2-1
D: -
size: few
CDR3: CASSYGKSSYNEQFF
DNA: TGTGCCAGCAGTTACGGGAAGAGCTCCTACAATGAGCAGTTCTTC

V: TRBV5-1
J: TRBJ2-7
D: TRBD1
size: many
CDR3: CASSAHLGQSGEQYF
DNA: TGCGCCAGCAGCGCCCACTTGGGACAGTCCGGCGAGCAGTACTTC

V: TRBV4-1
J: TRBJ2-4
D: -
size: few
CDR3: CASSQGRTVGTKNIQYF
DNA: TGCGCCAGCAGCCAAGGCAGGACGGTAGGCACCAAAAACATTCAGTACTTC

V: TRBV12-3/TRBV12-4
J: TRBJ1-1
D: -
size: -
CDR3: CASSLVQGASTEAFF
DNA: TGTGCCAGCAGTTTAGTACAAGGGGCATCGACTGAAGCTTTCTTT

V: TRBV5-1
J: TRBJ1-6
D: -
size: -
CDR3: CASSRESSYNSPLHF
DNA: TGCGCCAGCAGCCGGGAGAGCTCCTATAATTCACCCCTCCACTTT

V: TRBV4-2
J: TRBJ2-5
D: -
size: few
CDR3: CASSQATGDGETQYF
DNA: TGTGCCAGCAGCCAAGCAACGGGGGACGGGGAGACCCAGTACTTC

V: TRBV5-1
J: TRBJ2-1
D: TRBD2
size: few
CDR3: CASRRLADNNEQFF
DNA: TGCGCCAGCAGGCGACTAGCGGACAACAATGAGCAGTTCTTC

V: TRBV10-3
J: TRBJ2-1
D: -
size: -
CDR3: CAISPNREQFF
DNA: TGTGCCATCAGCCCCAACCGTGAGCAGTTCTTC